The clone carrying this T cell receptor (beta chain) has a handful of counts. The data were taken from a study of control samples from healthy donors and cancer patients. CDR3 size: 13 residues. Germline assignment: CDR1 LNHDA and CDR2 SQIVND (reference sequence). Trimming removed 4 bases from V and 1 base from J, with 7 bases in between. TCRdb's table, derived via immunoSEQ multiplex PCR, lists solely in-frame clones and lacks some. The sample lists under 4,000 clones, roughly 80% occurring once. The clonotype comes from a female donor with melanoma. Sequencing used formalin-fixed, paraffin-embedded tissue. The rearrangement joins TRBV19 to TRBJ1-1; unclear D gene. The CDR3 loop reads CASSTRRNTEAFF. The CDR3 coding sequence is TGTGCCAGTAGTACACGTCGGAACACTGAAGCTTTCTTT.